This TCR beta chain was captured by sequencing in a study of T cell responses to AZD1222 COVID-19 vaccine. Study-level points and caveats: Of spike-specific TCRs, nearly half reportedly target regions left unmutated in variants.

Produced via immunoSEQ multiplex PCR; TCRdb's table is partial and in-frame only. The repertoire holds 75,000 to 100,000 clones, with 80% to 90% as singletons. Trimming cost V 4 bases and J 9 bases, with 13 bases left between them. The CDR3 covers 14 residues. Germline CDR1 is MGHDK and CDR2 is SYGVNS. Concerning this clone: What it binds is unknown.

The J gene is TRBJ1-6, the V gene TRBV25-1; maybe TRBD1 (5 bases). The specimen was peripheral blood, collected on day 0 of AZD1222 vaccination. The source of this sequence is an adult in good health. CDR3 nucleotides: TGTGCCAGCAGTGGTATAGGGGAGGGTTCACCCCTCCACTTT. Translating it yields CASSGIGEGSPLHF.